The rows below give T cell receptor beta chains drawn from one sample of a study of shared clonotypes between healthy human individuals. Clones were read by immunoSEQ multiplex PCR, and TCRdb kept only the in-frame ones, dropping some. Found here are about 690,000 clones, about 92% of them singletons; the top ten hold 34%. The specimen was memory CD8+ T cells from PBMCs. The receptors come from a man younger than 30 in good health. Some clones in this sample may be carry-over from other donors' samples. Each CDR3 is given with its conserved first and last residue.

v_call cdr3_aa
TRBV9 CASSVGWRGNQPQHF
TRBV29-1 CSGRTGGSYNEQFF
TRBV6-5 CASSYPPPAEQFF
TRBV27 CASSLTRDRGLSSSYNEQFF
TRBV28 CASSSRVTGNTIYF
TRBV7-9 CASSLGRDYEQYF
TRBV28 CASRVPGLPGGAPWGTFF
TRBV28 CASSLAGGLFKDF
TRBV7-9 CASSFNTGGGDEQFF
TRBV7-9 CASSHRAGLEFETQYF
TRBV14 CASSQDWMGVTEAFF
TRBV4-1 CASSPAGQAYEQYF
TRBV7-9 CASSPWTGGNEKLFF
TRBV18 CASSPGTSGRLNEQFF
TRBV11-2 CASSLKVISYNEQFF
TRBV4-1 CASSQRTLAGGFTDTQYF
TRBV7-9 CASSPGTVNTEAFF
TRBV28 CASSLGGSGNQPQHF
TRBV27 CASSLYLDTEAFF
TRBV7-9 CASSIGLAGDNEQFF
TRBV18 CASSPRGPDTQYF
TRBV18 CASSQTGDTYYEQYF
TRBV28 CASRPGLAGGLNEQFF
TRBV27 CASRTGTATGELFF
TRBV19 CASSSQRGQTTNYGYTF
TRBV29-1 CSVGQSYGYTF
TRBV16 CASSLDRTATNEKLFF
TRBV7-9 CASSLYTIVMEETQYF
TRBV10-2 CASSLASSYEQYF
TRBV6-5 CASSYQPPYNEQFF
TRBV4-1 CASSRSRDSLLYTLNTEAFF
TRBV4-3 CASSQGQGSQPQHF
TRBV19 CASTAGGWDTQYF
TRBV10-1 CASSEVVAEDTGELFF
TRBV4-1 CASSQAARGPSHNEQFF
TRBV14 CASSPRLAGTPWYEQYF
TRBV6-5 CASRTGSSYNEQFF
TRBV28 CASRKGHPWEGTEAFF
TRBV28 CASRKPGQRITDTQYF